This is a list of T cell receptor beta chains from one sample in a study of blood T cell repertoires in COVID-19. The assay was immunoSEQ multiplex PCR, and TCRdb's table has in-frame clones only and misses some. The sample lists about 100,000 clones; 75% to 95% were seen once. Input material: peripheral blood. The receptor source for this set is a woman aged 25 to 39 with acute or convalescent COVID-19. The CDR3 runs from the conserved cysteine through the conserved F or W. Fields, in order: V gene, J gene, clone size, D gene, CDR3 DNA, CDR3 protein. D genes are given only for firm matches. Part of the rows lack a size; the others show once, few, many or a class for expanded clones.

TRBV5-6	TRBJ1-5	.	TRBD1	TGTGCCAGCAGCTTGGCCGGGACAGAACTCAATCAGCCCCAGCATTTT	CASSLAGTELNQPQHF
TRBV7-8	TRBJ1-6	.	TRBD1	TGTGCCAGCAGCTTAGGGACAGGGGGCGAGTCACCCCTCCACTTT	CASSLGTGGESPLHF
TRBV5-1	TRBJ2-7	.	.	TGCGCCAGCAGCTCTAACAGGGAAGGCTACGAGCAGTACTTC	CASSSNREGYEQYF
TRBV19	TRBJ2-7	.	TRBD2	TGTGCCAGTAGTATAACATTCGGAGGACTAGCCCAATCCCCAAGCTACGAGCAGTACTTC	CASSITFGGLAQSPSYEQYF
TRBV4-2	TRBJ1-5	once	.	TGTGCCAGCAGCCCCGGGGGGGAGGGCAATCAGCCCCAGCATTTT	CASSPGGEGNQPQHF
TRBV4-1	TRBJ1-4	few	TRBD1	TGCGCCAGCAGCCCCCCGGGACAGGGGCGCGAAAAACTGTTTTTT	CASSPPGQGREKLFF
TRBV11-3	TRBJ2-7	.	TRBD1	TGTGCCAGCAGCCCGCCGGACAGGAGCTACGAGCAGTACTTC	CASSPPDRSYEQYF
TRBV7-2	TRBJ2-1	.	.	TGTGCCAGCAGCTTAGCGAGCCGCAATGAGCAGTTCTTC	CASSLASRNEQFF
TRBV6-5	TRBJ2-1	.	TRBD2	TGTGCCAGCAAGCGGGAGGGCTTAAATGAGCAGTTCTTC	CASKREGLNEQFF
TRBV6-2/TRBV6-3	TRBJ1-2	.	.	TGTGCCAGCAGCCACAATGCTGGCTACACCTTC	CASSHNAGYTF
TRBV18	TRBJ2-7	once	.	TGTGCCAGCTCACCGGTATCTAGCGAAATCTACGAGCAGTACTTC	CASSPVSSEIYEQYF
TRBV6-5	TRBJ1-1	.	TRBD1	TGTGCCAGCAGGCCGGTGGACAGGGCATCGGCTGAAGCTTTCTTT	CASRPVDRASAEAFF
TRBV27	TRBJ1-1	.	TRBD1	TGTGCCAGCAGTTTCGACAGGGGATTAGAAGCTTTCTTT	CASSFDRGLEAFF
TRBV27	TRBJ2-3	.	.	TGTGCCAGCAGTTTGCTTACTCCCGCCTCCACAGATACGCAGTATTTT	CASSLLTPASTDTQYF
TRBV7-2	TRBJ2-3	.	.	TGTACCAGCTCTCCGTCCGTTGATACGCAGTATTTT	CTSSPSVDTQYF
TRBV7-6	TRBJ2-7	.	TRBD1	TGTGCCAGCAGCTTAGATACCGGGACAGGTTTCTACGAGCAGTACTTC	CASSLDTGTGFYEQYF
TRBV19	TRBJ1-2	once	.	TGTGCCAGTAGCGCCAGGGGTGGCTACACCTTC	CASSARGGYTF
TRBV2	TRBJ1-2	.	.	TGTGCCAGTATCAGGGTTGGCTATGGCTACACCTTC	CASIRVGYGYTF
TRBV6-2/TRBV6-3	TRBJ2-1	.	TRBD2	TGTGCCAGCAGTTACCTAGCGGGAGTGCATGAGCAGTTCTTC	CASSYLAGVHEQFF
TRBV19	TRBJ1-2	once	.	TGTGCCAGTAGTAAATTGGCAGGGGAACGGTTCAACTATGGCTACACCTTC	CASSKLAGERFNYGYTF
TRBV15	TRBJ1-5	.	TRBD1	TGTGCCACCGTCCGGGACAGGGGGATGTTGGAGCCCCAGCATTTT	CATVRDRGMLEPQHF
TRBV6-6	TRBJ2-7	once	TRBD2	TGTGCCAGCCGGGGGGAAAACCCCCCCTACGAGCAGTACTTC	CASRGENPPYEQYF
TRBV28	TRBJ1-2	.	TRBD1	TGTGCCAGCAGTTGGGACAGACTCTATGGCTACACCTTC	CASSWDRLYGYTF
TRBV18	TRBJ2-7	.	.	TGTGCCAGCTCACCAAGGCCCAGGGGTACCTACGAGCAGTACTTC	CASSPRPRGTYEQYF
TRBV29-1	TRBJ1-1	once	.	TGCAGCGCAACAGGGTCTACTGAAGCTTTCTTT	CSATGSTEAFF
TRBV5-1	TRBJ2-1	.	TRBD1	TGCGCCAGCAGCCACCATCTTTACCGGGACAGGGGATGGGATGAGCAGTTCTTC	CASSHHLYRDRGWDEQFF
TRBV28	TRBJ2-7	.	TRBD1	TGTGCCAGCAGTTCCGGGACAGGCAGCTACGAGCAGTACTTC	CASSSGTGSYEQYF
TRBV6-2/TRBV6-3	TRBJ2-7	.	TRBD1	TGTGCCAGCAGTCGACAGGGGACCTACGAGCAGTACTTC	CASSRQGTYEQYF
TRBV6-5	TRBJ1-4	once	.	TGTGCCAGCAGTTCGCCGGGACTCAAAAATGAAAAACTGTTTTTT	CASSSPGLKNEKLFF
TRBV28	TRBJ2-7	once	TRBD1	TGTGCCAGCAGTACTAACAGGGGGCTCGACGAGCAGTACTTC	CASSTNRGLDEQYF
TRBV7-6	TRBJ2-1	.	.	TGTGCCAGCAGCTTAGCCCCTTCGAGCGTGAGCGGCCCCTACAATGAGCAGTTCTTC	CASSLAPSSVSGPYNEQFF
TRBV10-3	TRBJ2-3	.	TRBD2	TGTGCCATCAGTGAATTTGCGGGAGTTTCCACAGATACGCAGTATTTT	CAISEFAGVSTDTQYF
TRBV19	TRBJ1-3	.	TRBD1	TGTGCCAGTACGGGACAGGCAAACACCATATATTTT	CASTGQANTIYF
TRBV28	TRBJ2-7	few	.	TGTGCCAGCAGTTACCCCCGGGGGGCGGGAGCTCAGTACGAGCAGTACTTC	CASSYPRGAGAQYEQYF
TRBV21-1	TRBJ2-1	.	.	TGTGCCAGCAGCAAATTAATAGACAATGAGCAGTTCTTC	CASSKLIDNEQFF
TRBV9	TRBJ1-1	.	TRBD1	TGTGCCAGCAGCCGGACAGGGGGTGTCCTTATGAACACTGAAGCTTTCTTT	CASSRTGGVLMNTEAFF
TRBV3-1/TRBV3-2	TRBJ2-7	few	.	TGTGCCAGCAGCCAAGTCCCTGCGGATGAGCAGTACTTC	CASSQVPADEQYF
TRBV10-3	TRBJ2-7	few	TRBD1	TGTGCCATCAAAGACAGGGGGGGATACGAGCAGTACTTC	CAIKDRGGYEQYF
TRBV27	TRBJ2-3	once	.	TGTGCCAGCACCCACACAGATACGCAGTATTTT	CASTHTDTQYF
TRBV4-3	TRBJ1-2	.	.	TGCGCCAGCAGCCAGAACTTTAACTATGGCTACACCTTC	CASSQNFNYGYTF
TRBV7-2	TRBJ2-1	.	TRBD2	TGTGCCAGCAGCTGGAGTAGAGCGGGGGCCAGGAATGAGCAGTTCTTC	CASSWSRAGARNEQFF
TRBV30	TRBJ2-7	.	TRBD1	TGTGCCTGGAGTGGGGCAGGGGGCCAGCAGTACTTC	CAWSGAGGQQYF
TRBV4-3	TRBJ2-5	once	TRBD2	TGCGCCAGCAGCGATTCGGGGGGGTACCAAGAGACCCAGTACTTC	CASSDSGGYQETQYF
TRBV7-9	TRBJ1-2	.	TRBD1	TGTGCCAGCAGCTTAGGGCCAGGGGGCCCCTCCACCTTC	CASSLGPGGPSTF
TRBV27	TRBJ2-1	.	TRBD1	TGTGCCACCTGGCTGAGGAGGGGCGGGACAGGGGGCTACAATGAGCAGTTCTTC	CATWLRRGGTGGYNEQFF
TRBV15	TRBJ2-3	.	.	TGTGCCACCAGCAGAGATCCAGGGGCTAGCACAGATACGCAGTATTTT	CATSRDPGASTDTQYF
TRBV6-5	TRBJ2-7	.	TRBD2	TGTGCCAGCAGTTACGGGACTAGTGGCTACGAGCAGTACTTC	CASSYGTSGYEQYF
TRBV7-8	TRBJ2-3	once	TRBD2	TGTGCCAGCAGCTTCCAACTGGGGACTAGCGGACGCACAGATACGCAGTATTTT	CASSFQLGTSGRTDTQYF
TRBV4-1	TRBJ1-1	.	.	TGCGCCAGCAGCCAAGTCCCCCAGGGGGAAGCTTTCTTT	CASSQVPQGEAFF
TRBV28	TRBJ1-5	.	TRBD1	TGTGCCAGCAGGGACAGGGGGTTGCAGCCCCAGCATTTT	CASRDRGLQPQHF